The clone carrying this TCR beta chain appeared many times. What it binds is unknown. V shed 6 bases and J shed 3 bases, with 15 bases lying between them. The CDR3 extends over 15 amino acids. The germline gives CDR1 MDHEN, CDR2 SYDVKM. Using unique molecular identifiers, the investigators prepared the TCRbeta library. TCRdb re-called the PCR reads with MiXCR, one entry per CDR3 protein. The sample consists of hundreds of thousands of distinct CDR3 sequences, about an eighth of them appearing once. The record originates from a study of T-cell reconstitution after alpha-beta-depleted transplantation in children. Broader study findings: TCRbeta diversity was high at day 60 in some patients (a result of surviving recipient T cells and thymic progenitors). Two months or so post-transplant, alpha-beta T cells reportedly derived from several hundred expanded graft clones.

The sequencing here drew on PBMCs, mostly from graft donor cells, taken 360 days after TCRalphabeta/CD19-depleted stem cell transplant. The TCR was taken from a male patient between 10 and 17 years old who had a stem cell transplant for acute myeloid leukemia, so the T cells may come from the graft donor. This chain connects TRBV28 to TRBJ1-5; D gene unclear. CDR3 nucleotide sequence: TGTGCCAGCAGGCCGGTTGGGGTTTTCAATCAGCCCCAGCATTTT. This translates into CASRPVGVFNQPQHF.